This note documents a single T cell receptor beta chain sequence. Clones were sequenced by immunoSEQ multiplex PCR, and TCRdb holds only the in-frame ones, with some missing. The sample shows hundreds of thousands of clones, about four fifths of them seen only once. These data come from a study of shared clonotypes between healthy human individuals. Trimming took 4 bases from V and 5 from J; bases not matched to a gene: 20. This CDR3 comprises 18 residues. Per germline, CDR1 SGHRS and CDR2 YFSETQ. The chain uses TRBV5-1 and TRBJ2-7; the match to TRBD1 covers 8 bases. The sample comprised PBMCs. The sequence was collected from a woman aged 40 to 50 in good health. Some clones in this sample may be carry-over from other donors' samples. The CDR3: CASSPGWVGTGVPHEQYF. CDR3 nucleotide sequence: TGCGCCAGCAGCCCGGGCTGGGTGGGGACAGGAGTCCCCCACGAGCAGTACTTC.